Presented here are 12 T cell receptor beta chains from one specimen sequenced in a study of blood T cell repertoires in COVID-19. Repertoires were generated with immunoSEQ multiplex PCR, while TCRdb's copy carries only in-frame clones and drops some. Of 400,000 or so clones listed, more than 70% are singletons. The sample comprised PBMCs or T cells enriched from blood (not recorded which). Receptors were obtained from a man in his forties or fifties in a cohort exposed to, infected with or recovered from COVID-19 (not recorded which).

The gene calls are TRBV6-4 and TRBJ2-1, with 13 bases matching TRBD2. Germline V gene lookup returns CDR1 MRHNA and CDR2 SNTAGT. This CDR3 has 15 residues. After removal of 5 bases from V and 7 bases from J, the junction contained 5 bases not matched to a gene. Here the CDR3 DNA reads TGTGCCAGCAGTCCGACTAGCGGGAGGTCAAATGAGCAGTTCTTC. Encoded protein: CASSPTSGRSNEQFF.

The chain uses TRBV19 and TRBJ2-1; perhaps TRBD2 as D (6 bases). Trimming left V 7 bases short and J 2 bases short, with 27 bases between. Germline V CDR1 and CDR2: LNHDA, SQIVND (reference sequence). CDR3 length: 19 residues. The CDR3 DNA reads TGTGCCAGTAAGGGCGGCAATCCGGCGACCGGGACTCCCTACAATGAGCAGTTCTTC. Encoded protein: CASKGGNPATGTPYNEQFF.

This chain uses TRBV20-1 with TRBJ1-4; possibly TRBD1 for D (6 bases). Germline-derived CDR1 and CDR2 are DFQATT and SNEGSKA (reference sequence). The V end lost 3 bases, the J end lost 5 bases, and 10 bases lay between the germline ends. This CDR3 has 13 amino acids. CDR3 region: CSASMGQNEKLFF. The CDR3 DNA sequence: TGCAGTGCTAGTATGGGACAAAATGAAAAACTGTTTTTT.

The chain is built from TRBV7-9 and TRBJ2-2; perhaps TRBD1 as D (6 bases). Germline assignment: CDR1 SEHNR and CDR2 FQNEAQ (reference sequence). This CDR3 spans 17 amino acids. V lost 4 bases and J lost 3, with 18 bases in between. The DNA for the CDR3 is TGTGCCAGCAGCTCCCCGGAACAGGGCGCGGACACCGGGGAGCTGTTTTTT. Amino acids: CASSSPEQGADTGELFF.

This clone appeared a few times. J is TRBJ2-1 and V is TRBV18; the match to TRBD2 covers 12 bases. From germline, CDR1 is KGHSH and CDR2 LQKENI. The CDR3 is 15 residues long. V trimming: 4 bases; J trimming: 6 bases; junction bases outside the gene matches: 4. The CDR3 spells CASSQVTSGSNEQFF. The CDR3 DNA reads as TGTGCCAGCTCACAAGTGACTAGCGGGAGCAATGAGCAGTTCTTC.

CDR3 protein: CASSERTSGSTDTQYF. In DNA form, the CDR3 reads TGTGCCAGCAGTGAAAGGACTAGCGGGAGCACAGATACGCAGTATTTT. V is TRBV6-1 and J is TRBJ2-3; 11 bases match TRBD2. Germline-derived CDR1 and CDR2 are MNHNS and SASEGT. The junction had 1 base not matched to a gene; V was cut back by 2 bases and J by 0 bases. The CDR3 extends over 16 amino acids.

The chain links TRBV11-2 to TRBJ2-7; D is unclear. Germline CDR1 SGHAT, CDR2 FQNNGV. The CDR3 loop spans 14 amino acids. Trimming removed 1 base at V and 1 base at J, with 8 bases between. The CDR3, as DNA: TGTGCCAGCAGCTTAGTGGGCAGTTCCTACGAGCAGTACTTC. It codes for CASSLVGSSYEQYF.

The rearrangement joins TRBV6-4 to TRBJ2-2; D is uncertain. CDR1 is MRHNA and CDR2 is SNTAGT in the germline V gene. The CDR3 has 14 amino acids. Trimming left V 6 bases short and J 0 bases short, with 8 bases between. The CDR3, as DNA: TGTGCCAGCAGACAAGGAGCGAACACCGGGGAGCTGTTTTTT. Translating it yields CASRQGANTGELFF.

The DNA for the CDR3 is TGTGCCAGCAGTTGGGACAGGGGCGCCCGGGAGACCCAGTACTTC. Protein sequence: CASSWDRGARETQYF. V and J are TRBV6-5 and TRBJ2-5, with 10 bases lining up with TRBD1. This CDR3 spans 15 amino acids. Per the germline V gene, CDR1 is MNHEY and CDR2 is SVGAGI. V gave up 4 bases and J gave up 5 bases; unmatched junction bases: 7.

The gene calls are TRBV7-6 and TRBJ2-7; 11 bases map to TRBD2. V trimming: 7 bases; J trimming: 2 bases; junction bases outside the gene matches: 7. The CDR3 length is 15 residues. CDR1 SGHVS and CDR2 FNYEAQ come from the germline V gene. The CDR3 is CASNSGRELAYEQYF. CDR3 DNA: TGTGCCAGCAATAGCGGGAGGGAGTTAGCCTACGAGCAGTACTTC.

V and J are TRBV2 and TRBJ2-7; 11 bases match TRBD2. The V and J ends lost 8 bases and 4 bases, in that order; junction bases with no gene match: 4. Germline-derived CDR1 and CDR2 are SNHLY and FYNNEI. The CDR3 totals 13 residues. The CDR3 region is CASGLAGMYEQYF. DNA for the CDR3: TGTGCCAGCGGACTAGCGGGTATGTACGAGCAGTACTTC.

This sequence joins TRBV12-3 or TRBV12-4 and TRBJ1-2; D perhaps matches TRBD1 (5 bases). With 7 bases removed from V and 1 base from J, the gap between germline ends came to 10 bases. This CDR3 region has 13 residues. The CDR3 nucleotides are TGTGCCAGCAACAAGGGGTTTAACTATGGCTACACCTTC. Translated, it gives CASNKGFNYGYTF.